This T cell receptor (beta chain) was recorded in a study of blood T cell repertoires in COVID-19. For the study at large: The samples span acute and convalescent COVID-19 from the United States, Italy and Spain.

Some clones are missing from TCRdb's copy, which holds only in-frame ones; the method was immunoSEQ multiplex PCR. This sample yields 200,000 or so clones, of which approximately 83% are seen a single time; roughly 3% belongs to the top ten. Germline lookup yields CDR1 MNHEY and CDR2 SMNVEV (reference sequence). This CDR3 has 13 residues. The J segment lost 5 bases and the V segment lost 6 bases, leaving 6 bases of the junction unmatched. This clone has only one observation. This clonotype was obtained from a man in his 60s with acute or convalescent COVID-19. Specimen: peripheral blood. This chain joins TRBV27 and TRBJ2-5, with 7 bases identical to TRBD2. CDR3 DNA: TGTGCCAGCAGCAAAGCGGGGTTTGAGACCCAGTACTTC. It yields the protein CASSKAGFETQYF.